Below are 17 T cell receptor beta chains sequenced from a single sample in a study of shared clonotypes between healthy human individuals. Sequencing used immunoSEQ multiplex PCR; TCRdb keeps in-frame clones, though not all of them. Altogether under 750,000 clones are present, 55% to 80% being singletons, with the ten largest covering under 2%. The specimen sequenced was memory CD4+ T cells sorted from blood. Described subset: CD45RA-negative fraction. The source of these receptors is a woman in her 30s in good health.

This chain joins TRBV2 and TRBJ2-1, with D tentatively TRBD1 or TRBD2 (5 bases each). The CDR3 extends over 13 amino acids. The V gene's germline CDR1 is SNHLY and CDR2 FYNNEI. Trimming left V 7 bases short and J 6 bases short, with 13 bases between. The CDR3 coding sequence is TGTGCCAGCACTAGAATGAGGGGCAATGAGCAGTTCTTC. It encodes CASTRMRGNEQFF.

The J gene is TRBJ2-7, the V gene TRBV28, with TRBD1 identical over 8 bases. Germline-derived CDR1 and CDR2 are MDHEN and SYDVKM. CDR3 length: 12 amino acids. The V gene end was trimmed by 6 bases and the J gene end by 6 bases; junction bases not matched to a gene: 4. CDR3: CASRTTGGEQYF. CDR3 nucleotide sequence: TGTGCCAGCAGGACCACAGGGGGCGAGCAGTACTTC.

The chain employs TRBV7-2 and TRBJ2-7; TRBD2 aligns across 9 bases. With 1 base clipped from V and 4 bases from J, the junction kept 5 bases outside the gene matches. This CDR3 is built from 15 residues. Germline CDR1 reads SGHTA; CDR2 reads FQGNSA. The DNA for the CDR3 is TGTGCCAGCAGCTTAGTTTCTAGCGGGGAGTACGAGCAGTACTTC. Translated: CASSLVSSGEYEQYF.

The chain is built from TRBV25-1 and TRBJ2-1, with 13 nucleotides matching TRBD2. J was trimmed by 4 bases and V by 5 bases; bases with no gene match: 8. The CDR3 is 17 amino acids. Germline lookup yields CDR1 MGHDK and CDR2 SYGVNS. The CDR3 sequence is CASSPTTSGRLYNEQFF. The CDR3 DNA follows: TGTGCCAGCAGTCCTACGACTAGCGGGAGGCTATACAATGAGCAGTTCTTC.

This clone was counted between two and nine times. The chain links TRBV5-1 to TRBJ2-3; D might be TRBD1 (6 bases). The germline V gene has CDR1 SGHRS and CDR2 YFSETQ. This CDR3 is 14 amino acids long. Trimming stripped 4 bases from V and 2 bases from J, with 11 bases between. CDR3 coding DNA: TGCGCCAGCAGCACGGACAGCAACACAGATACGCAGTATTTT. It encodes CASSTDSNTDTQYF.

This clone showed up just a few times. The chain carries TRBV5-1 and TRBJ2-4, with 10 positions matching TRBD1. V lost 3 bases to trimming and J lost 6 bases; unmatched junction nucleotides: 3. The CDR3 has 14 amino acids. Per the germline V gene, CDR1 is SGHRS and CDR2 is YFSETQ. The CDR3 here is CASSYGTGANIQYF. CDR3 DNA: TGCGCCAGCAGCTACGGGACAGGGGCAAACATTCAGTACTTC.

The chain couples TRBV6-1 to TRBJ1-5; 8 bases map to TRBD1. Trimming removed 4 bases from V and 4 bases from J; junction bases left unmatched: 6. Per the germline V gene, CDR1 is MNHNS and CDR2 is SASEGT. CDR3 length equals 15 residues. In nucleotides, the CDR3 is TGTGCCAGCAGTGTCACGGACAGGGAAAATCAGCCCCAGCATTTT. Translating it yields CASSVTDRENQPQHF.

This CDR3 reads CASSFKGFNTGELFF. The CDR3 coding sequence is TGTGCCAGCAGCTTTAAAGGGTTTAACACCGGGGAGCTGTTTTTT. The V gene is TRBV7-9, the J gene TRBJ2-2; D call uncertain. V shed 3 bases and J shed 2 bases, with 10 bases lying between them. The V gene's germline CDR1 is SEHNR and CDR2 FQNEAQ (reference sequence). CDR3 length: 15 amino acids.

The chain has TRBV5-1 and TRBJ2-7; TRBD2 might be the D (6 bases). Germline CDR1 is SGHRS and CDR2 is YFSETQ. The CDR3 has 14 residues. V lost 5 bases and J 6 bases, leaving 18 bases between the germline ends. The CDR3 nucleotides are TGCGCCAGCAGACCGTACGGGGGAGGTGGCGAGCAGTACTTC. Its protein product is CASRPYGGGGEQYF.

This clone was seen only a few times. This sequence joins TRBV11-2 and TRBJ1-3; D may be TRBD1 (5 bases). Trimming pared 5 bases from V and 7 bases from J, leaving 12 bases between. The CDR3 covers 13 residues. Germline lookup yields CDR1 SGHAT and CDR2 FQNNGV. The CDR3 DNA reads as TGTGCCAGCAGCCCGGGGCGAGGGAACACCATATATTTT. The encoded protein is CASSPGRGNTIYF. The full variable domain, with the rest looked up from reference TRBV11-2 and TRBJ1-3, is EAGVAQSPRYKIIEKRQSVAFWCNPISGHATLYWYQQILGQGPKLLIQFQNNGVVDDSQLPKDRFSAERLKGVDSTLKIQPAKLEDSAVYLCASSPGRGNTIYFGEGSWLTVV.

The chain has TRBV28 and TRBJ1-6; D gene ambiguous. Germline CDR1 and CDR2: MDHEN and SYDVKM. The CDR3 covers 11 residues. V dropped 5 bases and J dropped 9 bases, with 5 bases sitting between them. The CDR3 region is CASSNISPLHF. The CDR3 nucleotides read TGTGCCAGCAGTAACATTTCACCCCTCCACTTT.

The chain joins TRBV5-1 to TRBJ2-7, with 9 bases aligning to TRBD1. The germline gives CDR1 SGHRS, CDR2 YFSETQ. The CDR3 totals 15 residues. The J segment lost 3 bases and the V segment lost 5 bases, leaving 9 bases of the junction unmatched. CDR3 coding DNA: TGCGCCAGCAGACTTGAAAGGGGACAGGGCTACGAGCAGTACTTC. Translation gives CASRLERGQGYEQYF.

The genes are TRBV18 and TRBJ1-5; D gene ambiguous. The germline V gene encodes CDR1 KGHSH and CDR2 LQKENI. This CDR3 spans 15 amino acids. V lost 1 base to trimming and J lost 7 bases, with 14 bases between them. The CDR3 nucleotides read TGTGCCAGCTCACCACAAGGCCGCGGCGACCAGCCCCAGCATTTT. It specifies CASSPQGRGDQPQHF.

This sequence joins TRBV2 and TRBJ2-4, with D tentatively TRBD2 (5 bases). Trimming stripped 6 bases from V and 2 bases from J, with 14 bases between. Germline-derived CDR1 and CDR2 are SNHLY and FYNNEI. This CDR3 spans 15 amino acids. CDR3 DNA: TGTGCCAGCAGGCCCCTCGAGGGATCCAAAAACATTCAGTACTTC. Translated, it gives CASRPLEGSKNIQYF.

This clone showed up just a few times. The chain joins TRBV19 to TRBJ2-1, with 11 bases matching TRBD1. The CDR3 runs to 17 residues. V trimming: 2 bases; J trimming: 3 bases; junction bases outside the gene matches: 6. Germline V CDR1 and CDR2: LNHDA, SQIVND (reference sequence). CDR3 coding DNA: TGTGCCAGTAGTATATCCACCGGGACAGGGGGCTACAATGAGCAGTTCTTC. This translates into CASSISTGTGGYNEQFF.

V usage is TRBV28 and J usage is TRBJ1-3; D unclear. The CDR3 loop spans 13 amino acids. In germline, CDR1 is MDHEN, CDR2 SYDVKM. The V gene lost 4 bases and the J gene lost 0 bases, with 4 bases spanning the gap. The CDR3 DNA reads as TGTGCCAGCAGTTCGAACTCTGGAAACACCATATATTTT. Its translation is CASSSNSGNTIYF. The full variable domain, its missing parts supplied by reference TRBV28 and TRBJ1-3, is DVKVTQSSRYLVKRTGEKVFLECVQDMDHENMFWYRQDPGLGLRLIYFSYDVKMKEKGDIPEGYSVSREKKERFSLILESASTNQTSMYLCASSSNSGNTIYFGEGSWLTVV.

The chain joins TRBV18 to TRBJ1-1, with unresolved D. V lost 2 bases to trimming and J lost 1 base, with 8 bases between them. Germline V gives CDR1 KGHSH, CDR2 LQKENI. This CDR3 has 14 amino acids. The CDR3 sequence is CASSPELGNTEAFF. The CDR3, as DNA: TGTGCCAGCTCACCAGAGCTGGGGAACACTGAAGCTTTCTTT. Drawing the rest from reference TRBV18 and TRBJ1-1, the complete variable domain is NAGVMQNPRHLVRRRGQEARLRCSPMKGHSHVYWYRQLPEEGLKFMVYLQKENIIDESGMPKERFSAEFPKEGPSILRIQQVVRGDSAAYFCASSPELGNTEAFFGQGTRLTVV.